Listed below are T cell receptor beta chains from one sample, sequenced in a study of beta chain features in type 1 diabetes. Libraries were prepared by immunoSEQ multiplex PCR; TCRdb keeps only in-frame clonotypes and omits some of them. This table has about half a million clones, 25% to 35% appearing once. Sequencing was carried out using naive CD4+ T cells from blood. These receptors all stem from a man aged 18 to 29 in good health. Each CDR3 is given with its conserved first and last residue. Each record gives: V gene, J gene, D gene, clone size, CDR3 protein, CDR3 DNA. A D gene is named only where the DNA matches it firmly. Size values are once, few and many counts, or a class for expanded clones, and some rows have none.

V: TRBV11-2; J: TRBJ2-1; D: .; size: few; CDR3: CASSLGFKGIEQFF; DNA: TGTGCCAGCAGCTTAGGTTTCAAGGGGATCGAGCAGTTCTTC
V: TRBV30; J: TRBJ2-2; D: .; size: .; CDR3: CAWRTGSTGELFF; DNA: TGTGCCTGGAGAACAGGGAGTACCGGGGAGCTGTTTTTT
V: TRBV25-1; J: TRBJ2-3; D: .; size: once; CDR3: CASSESTGGTIGNTQYF; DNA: TGTGCCAGCAGTGAATCAACGGGTGGGACAATAGGGAATACGCAGTATTTT
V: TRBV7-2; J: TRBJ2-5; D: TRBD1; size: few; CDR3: CASSPIQGARTQYF; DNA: TGTGCCAGCAGCCCAATACAGGGGGCGCGGACCCAGTACTTC
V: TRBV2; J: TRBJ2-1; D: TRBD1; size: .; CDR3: CASSETGASFGEQFF; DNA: TGTGCCAGCAGTGAGACAGGGGCGTCCTTCGGTGAGCAGTTCTTC
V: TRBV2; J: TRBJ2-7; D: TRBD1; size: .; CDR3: CASSGQGLGYEQYF; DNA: TGTGCCAGCAGTGGACAGGGATTAGGCTACGAGCAGTACTTC
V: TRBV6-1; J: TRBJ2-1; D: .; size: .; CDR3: CASSERDNEQFF; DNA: TGTGCCAGCAGTGAAAGAGACAATGAGCAGTTCTTC
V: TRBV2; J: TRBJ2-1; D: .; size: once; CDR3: CASSGGRGSYNEQFF; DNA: TGTGCCAGCAGTGGGGGACGGGGCTCCTACAATGAGCAGTTCTTC
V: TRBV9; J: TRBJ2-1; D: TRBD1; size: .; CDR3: CASSVAPAGGLGYNEQFF; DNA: TGTGCCAGCAGCGTAGCCCCGGCAGGGGGTTTGGGTTACAATGAGCAGTTCTTC
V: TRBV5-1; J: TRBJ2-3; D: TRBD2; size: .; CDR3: CASSLSASGSTDTQYF; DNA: TGCGCCAGCAGCCTCTCGGCTAGCGGAAGCACAGATACGCAGTATTTT
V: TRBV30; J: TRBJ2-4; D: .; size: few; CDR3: CAWNGGAKNIQYF; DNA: TGTGCCTGGAACGGAGGGGCCAAAAACATTCAGTACTTC
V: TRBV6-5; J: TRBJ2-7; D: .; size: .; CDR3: CASSTRTENYEQYF; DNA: TGTGCCAGCAGTACGCGGACAGAGAACTACGAGCAGTACTTC
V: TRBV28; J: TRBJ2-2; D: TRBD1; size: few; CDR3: CALLPQGASGELFF; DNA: TGTGCACTCCTCCCACAGGGGGCGAGCGGGGAGCTGTTTTTT
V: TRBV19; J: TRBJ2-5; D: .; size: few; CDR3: CASSPSSASGAQYF; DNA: TGTGCCAGTAGCCCGAGCAGCGCCTCTGGGGCCCAGTACTTC
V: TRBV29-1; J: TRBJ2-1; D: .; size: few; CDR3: CSGVAGYNEQFF; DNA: TGCAGCGGTGTGGCAGGGTACAATGAGCAGTTCTTC
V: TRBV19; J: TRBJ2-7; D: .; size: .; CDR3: CASSADFYEQYF; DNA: TGTGCCAGTAGTGCCGACTTCTACGAGCAGTACTTC
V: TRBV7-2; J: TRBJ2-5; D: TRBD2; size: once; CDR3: CASSYTSGSIWSQYF; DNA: TGTGCCAGCAGCTATACTAGCGGCAGTATCTGGTCCCAGTACTTC
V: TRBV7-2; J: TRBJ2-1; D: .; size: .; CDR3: CASSLGREAYNEQFF; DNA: TGTGCCAGCAGCTTAGGCAGGGAGGCCTACAATGAGCAGTTCTTC
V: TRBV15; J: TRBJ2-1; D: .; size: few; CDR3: CATSGGGEPYNEQFF; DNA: TGTGCCACCAGCGGTGGAGGAGAGCCCTACAATGAGCAGTTCTTC
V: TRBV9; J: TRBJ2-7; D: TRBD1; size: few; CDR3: CASSVGRGPYEQYF; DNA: TGTGCCAGCAGCGTGGGCAGGGGGCCCTACGAGCAGTACTTC
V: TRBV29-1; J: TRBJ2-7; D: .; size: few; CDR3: CSAGTGGYEQYF; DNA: TGCAGCGCTGGGACTGGAGGCTACGAGCAGTACTTC
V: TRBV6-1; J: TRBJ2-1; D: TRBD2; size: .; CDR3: CASRRTSGLGNEQFF; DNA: TGTGCCAGCAGGAGGACTAGCGGGTTAGGGAATGAGCAGTTCTTC
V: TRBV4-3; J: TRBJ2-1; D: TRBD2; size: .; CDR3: CASSQDPLAGGYNEQFF; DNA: TGCGCCAGCAGCCAAGATCCCCTAGCGGGAGGGTACAATGAGCAGTTCTTC
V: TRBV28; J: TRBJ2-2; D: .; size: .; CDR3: CASSAGWTGELFF; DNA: TGTGCCAGCAGCGCCGGTTGGACCGGGGAGCTGTTTTTT
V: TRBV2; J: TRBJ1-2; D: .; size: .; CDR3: CASSEEDYGYTF; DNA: TGTGCCAGCAGTGAAGAGGATTATGGCTACACCTTC
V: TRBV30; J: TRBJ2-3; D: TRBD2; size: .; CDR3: CAWSVTSRTTDTQYF; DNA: TGTGCCTGGAGTGTGACTAGCAGAACCACAGATACGCAGTATTTT